This T cell receptor (beta chain) comes out of a study of shared clonotypes between healthy human individuals. The assay was immunoSEQ multiplex PCR, and TCRdb's table has in-frame clones only and misses some. Among 850,000 to 1,100,000 clones listed, 70% to 85% were seen once. The V end lost 1 base, the J end lost 3 bases, and 7 bases lay between the germline ends. CDR3 size: 13 residues. Germline V CDR1 and CDR2: SGHNT, YENEEA. As to this clone: This CDR3 is also generated by other DNA sequences in the sample.

The TCR sequence derives from a man younger than 35 in good health. Some clones in this sample may be carry-over from other donors' samples. This chain connects TRBV11-3 to TRBJ2-7, with D hard to call. Sequencing used memory CD4+ T cells from PBMCs. Regarding subset: CD45RA-negative fraction. The DNA of the CDR3 is TGTGCCAGCAGCTTAGGGGGAAGCTACGAGCAGTACTTC. As protein: CASSLGGSYEQYF.